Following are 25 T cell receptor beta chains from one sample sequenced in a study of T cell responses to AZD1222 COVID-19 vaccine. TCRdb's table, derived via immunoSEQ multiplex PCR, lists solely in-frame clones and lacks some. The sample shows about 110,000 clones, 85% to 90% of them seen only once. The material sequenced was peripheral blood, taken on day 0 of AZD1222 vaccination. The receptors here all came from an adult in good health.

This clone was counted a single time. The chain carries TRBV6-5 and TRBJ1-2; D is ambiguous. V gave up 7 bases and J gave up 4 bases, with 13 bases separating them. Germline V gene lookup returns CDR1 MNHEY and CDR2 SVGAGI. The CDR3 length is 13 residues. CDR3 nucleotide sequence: TGTGCCAGCACTTCGACACTATCCTATGGCTACACCTTC. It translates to CASTSTLSYGYTF.

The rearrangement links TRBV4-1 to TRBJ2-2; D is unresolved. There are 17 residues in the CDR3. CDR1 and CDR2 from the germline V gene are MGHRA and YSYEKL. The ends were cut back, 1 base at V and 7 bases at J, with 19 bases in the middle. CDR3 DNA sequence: TGCGCCAGCAGCCAAGCTAGGGTGGGGATTTTGCACGGGGAGCTGTTTTTT. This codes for CASSQARVGILHGELFF.

CDR3 DNA: TGTGCCAGCAGCTTGGTTCAGGGGGGTCAGCCCCAGCATTTT. Protein product: CASSLVQGGQPQHF. The rearrangement links TRBV5-5 to TRBJ1-5; the match to TRBD1 covers 7 bases. Per the germline V gene, CDR1 is SGHKS and CDR2 is YYEKEE (reference sequence). With V trimmed by 0 bases and J by 6 bases, 3 bases remained unmatched. CDR3 length equals 14 residues.

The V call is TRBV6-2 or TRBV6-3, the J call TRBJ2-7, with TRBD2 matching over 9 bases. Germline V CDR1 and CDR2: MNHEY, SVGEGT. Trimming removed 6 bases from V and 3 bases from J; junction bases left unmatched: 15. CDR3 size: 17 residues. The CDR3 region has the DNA TGTGCCAGCAGCCCGGTAGGGGGGACTAGCAGAAGCTACGAGCAGTACTTC. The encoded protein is CASSPVGGTSRSYEQYF.

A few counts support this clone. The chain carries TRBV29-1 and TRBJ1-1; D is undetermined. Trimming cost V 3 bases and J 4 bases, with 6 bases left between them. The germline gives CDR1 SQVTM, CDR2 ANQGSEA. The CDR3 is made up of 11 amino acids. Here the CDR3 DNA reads TGCAGCGTTGACGGACTCACTGAAGCTTTCTTT. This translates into CSVDGLTEAFF.

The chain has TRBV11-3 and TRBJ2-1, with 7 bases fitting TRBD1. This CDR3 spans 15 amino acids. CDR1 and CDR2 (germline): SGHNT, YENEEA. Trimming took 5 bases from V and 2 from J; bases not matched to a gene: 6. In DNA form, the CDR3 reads TGTGCCAGCAGCCCTCCCGGGACAGCCTACAATGAGCAGTTCTTC. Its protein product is CASSPPGTAYNEQFF.

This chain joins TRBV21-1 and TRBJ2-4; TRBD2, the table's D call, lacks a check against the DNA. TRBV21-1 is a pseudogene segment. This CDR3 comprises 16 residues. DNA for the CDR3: TGTGCCAGCAGCAAAGGCCAAACTGGAGCCAAAAACATTCAGTACTTC. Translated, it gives CASSKGQTGAKNIQYF.

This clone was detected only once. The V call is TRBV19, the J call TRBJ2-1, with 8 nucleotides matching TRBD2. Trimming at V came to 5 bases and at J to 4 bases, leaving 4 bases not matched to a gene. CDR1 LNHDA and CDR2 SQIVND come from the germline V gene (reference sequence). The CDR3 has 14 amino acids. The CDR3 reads CASSVAGGYNEQFF. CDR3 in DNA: TGTGCCAGTAGTGTGGCGGGGGGTTACAATGAGCAGTTCTTC.

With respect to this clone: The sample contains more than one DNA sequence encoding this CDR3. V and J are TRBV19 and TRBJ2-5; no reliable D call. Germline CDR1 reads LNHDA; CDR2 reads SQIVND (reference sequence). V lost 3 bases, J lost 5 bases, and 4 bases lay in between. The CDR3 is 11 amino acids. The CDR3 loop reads CASSIRETQYF. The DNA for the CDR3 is TGTGCCAGTAGTATCCGGGAGACCCAGTACTTC.

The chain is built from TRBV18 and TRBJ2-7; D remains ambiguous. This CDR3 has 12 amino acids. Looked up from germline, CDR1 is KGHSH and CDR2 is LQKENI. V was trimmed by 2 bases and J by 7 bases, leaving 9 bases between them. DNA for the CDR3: TGTGCCAGCTCACCAGCGAGTCGGGAGCAGTACTTC. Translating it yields CASSPASREQYF. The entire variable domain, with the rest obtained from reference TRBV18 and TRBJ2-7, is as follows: NAGVMQNPRHLVRRRGQEARLRCSPMKGHSHVYWYRQLPEEGLKFMVYLQKENIIDESGMPKERFSAEFPKEGPSILRIQQVVRGDSAAYFCASSPASREQYFGPGTRLTVT.

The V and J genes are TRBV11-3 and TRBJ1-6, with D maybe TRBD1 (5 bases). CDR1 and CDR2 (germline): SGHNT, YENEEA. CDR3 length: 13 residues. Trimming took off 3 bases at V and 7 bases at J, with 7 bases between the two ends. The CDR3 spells CASSFGGNSPLHF. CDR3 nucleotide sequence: TGTGCCAGCAGCTTCGGGGGAAATTCACCCCTCCACTTT.

The CDR3 loop is CASSSWQGEQFF. The CDR3 nucleotides read TGTGCCAGCAGCTCCTGGCAGGGTGAGCAGTTCTTC. The chain combines TRBV11-3 with TRBJ2-1; tentatively, D is TRBD1 (5 bases). The CDR3 spans 12 residues. Trimming took 4 bases from V and 9 from J, leaving 10 bases between them. CDR1 and CDR2 (germline): SGHNT, YENEEA.

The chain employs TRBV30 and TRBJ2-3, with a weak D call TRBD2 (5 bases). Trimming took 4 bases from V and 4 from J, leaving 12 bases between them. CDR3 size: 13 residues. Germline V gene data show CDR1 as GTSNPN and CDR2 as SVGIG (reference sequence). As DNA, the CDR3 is TGTGCCTGGAATCGGGATTTGGCAGATACGCAGTATTTT. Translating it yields CAWNRDLADTQYF.

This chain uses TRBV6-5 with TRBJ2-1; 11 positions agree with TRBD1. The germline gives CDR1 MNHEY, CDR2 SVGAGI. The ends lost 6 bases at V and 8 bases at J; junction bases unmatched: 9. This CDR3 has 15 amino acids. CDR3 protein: CASRAGQGANDEQFF. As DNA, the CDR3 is TGTGCCAGCAGAGCCGGACAGGGGGCGAATGATGAGCAGTTCTTC.

This CDR3 is CSVKNTEAFF. The CDR3 DNA is TGCAGCGTTAAAAACACTGAAGCTTTCTTT. The rearrangement links TRBV29-1 to TRBJ1-1; D ambiguous. There are 10 residues in the CDR3. The ends were cut back, 5 bases at V and 2 bases at J, with 3 bases in the middle. The germline gives CDR1 SQVTM, CDR2 ANQGSEA.

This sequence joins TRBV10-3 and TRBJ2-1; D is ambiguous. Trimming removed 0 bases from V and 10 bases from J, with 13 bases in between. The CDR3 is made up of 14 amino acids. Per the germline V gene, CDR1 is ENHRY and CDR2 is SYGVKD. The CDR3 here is CAISESRLATEQFF. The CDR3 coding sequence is TGTGCCATCAGTGAGTCGAGGTTAGCAACCGAGCAGTTCTTC.

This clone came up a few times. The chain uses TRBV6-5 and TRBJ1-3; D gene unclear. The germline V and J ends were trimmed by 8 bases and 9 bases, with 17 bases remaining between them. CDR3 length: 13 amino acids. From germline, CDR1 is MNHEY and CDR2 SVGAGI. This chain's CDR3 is CASRSRLRGTIYF. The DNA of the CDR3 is TGTGCCAGCCGCAGCAGGCTCCGAGGCACCATATATTTT.

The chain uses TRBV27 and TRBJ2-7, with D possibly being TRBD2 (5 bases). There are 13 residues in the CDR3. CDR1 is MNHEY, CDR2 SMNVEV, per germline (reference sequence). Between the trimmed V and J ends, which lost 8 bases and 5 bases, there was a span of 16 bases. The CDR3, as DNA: TGTGCCAGCTCCACCGGGAATAGGAACGAGCAGTACTTC. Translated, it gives CASSTGNRNEQYF.

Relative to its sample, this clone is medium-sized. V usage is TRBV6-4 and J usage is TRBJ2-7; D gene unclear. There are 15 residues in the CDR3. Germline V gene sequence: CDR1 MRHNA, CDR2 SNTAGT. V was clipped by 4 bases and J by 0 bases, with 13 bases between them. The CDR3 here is CASSVSAESSYEQYF. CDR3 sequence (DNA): TGTGCCAGCAGTGTATCGGCGGAGAGCTCCTACGAGCAGTACTTC.

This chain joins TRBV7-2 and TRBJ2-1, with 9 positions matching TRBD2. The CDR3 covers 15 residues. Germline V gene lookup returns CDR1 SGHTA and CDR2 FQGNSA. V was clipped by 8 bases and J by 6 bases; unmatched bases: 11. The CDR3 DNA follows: TGTGCCAGCGCCCCCCGAGGACTAGCGTTCAATGAGCAGTTCTTC. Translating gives CASAPRGLAFNEQFF.

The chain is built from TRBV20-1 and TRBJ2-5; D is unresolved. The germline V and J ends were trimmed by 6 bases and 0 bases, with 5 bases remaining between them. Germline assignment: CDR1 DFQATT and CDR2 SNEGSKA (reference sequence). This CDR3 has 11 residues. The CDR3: CSAGHQETQYF. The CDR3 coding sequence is TGCAGTGCGGGCCACCAAGAGACCCAGTACTTC.

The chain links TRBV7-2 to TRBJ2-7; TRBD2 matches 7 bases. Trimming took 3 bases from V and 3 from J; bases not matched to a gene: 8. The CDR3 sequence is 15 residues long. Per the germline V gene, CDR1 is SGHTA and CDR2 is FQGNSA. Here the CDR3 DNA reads TGTGCCAGCAGCTTCGCTGCGGGAGTCCTCTACGAGCAGTACTTC. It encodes CASSFAAGVLYEQYF. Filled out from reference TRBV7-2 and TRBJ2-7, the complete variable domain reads GAGVSQSPSNKVTEKGKDVELRCDPISGHTALYWYRQSLGQGLEFLIYFQGNSAPDKSGLPSDRFSAERTGGSVSTLTIQRTQQEDSAVYLCASSFAAGVLYEQYFGPGTRLTVT.

CDR3 in amino acids: CASSVRTGGTGELFF. The CDR3 DNA follows: TGTGCCAGCAGCGTTAGGACAGGGGGCACCGGGGAGCTGTTTTTT. This chain joins TRBV9 and TRBJ2-2; 10 bases fit TRBD1. The V and J ends lost 2 bases and 4 bases, in that order; junction bases with no gene match: 2. The CDR3 is made up of 15 amino acids. Germline CDR1 and CDR2: SGDLS and YYNGEE.

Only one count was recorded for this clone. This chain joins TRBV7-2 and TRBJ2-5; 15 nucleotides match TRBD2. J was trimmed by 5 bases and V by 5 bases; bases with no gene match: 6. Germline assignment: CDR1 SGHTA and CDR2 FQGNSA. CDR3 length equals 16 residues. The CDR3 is CASSLGLAGGGETQYF. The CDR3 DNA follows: TGTGCCAGCAGCCTTGGACTAGCGGGAGGGGGTGAGACCCAGTACTTC.

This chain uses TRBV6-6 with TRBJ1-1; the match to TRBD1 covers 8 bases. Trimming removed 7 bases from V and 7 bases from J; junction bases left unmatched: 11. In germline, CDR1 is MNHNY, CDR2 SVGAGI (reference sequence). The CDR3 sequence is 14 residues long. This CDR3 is CASTGRQGANEAFF. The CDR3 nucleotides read TGTGCCAGCACCGGACGCCAGGGGGCTAATGAAGCTTTCTTT.